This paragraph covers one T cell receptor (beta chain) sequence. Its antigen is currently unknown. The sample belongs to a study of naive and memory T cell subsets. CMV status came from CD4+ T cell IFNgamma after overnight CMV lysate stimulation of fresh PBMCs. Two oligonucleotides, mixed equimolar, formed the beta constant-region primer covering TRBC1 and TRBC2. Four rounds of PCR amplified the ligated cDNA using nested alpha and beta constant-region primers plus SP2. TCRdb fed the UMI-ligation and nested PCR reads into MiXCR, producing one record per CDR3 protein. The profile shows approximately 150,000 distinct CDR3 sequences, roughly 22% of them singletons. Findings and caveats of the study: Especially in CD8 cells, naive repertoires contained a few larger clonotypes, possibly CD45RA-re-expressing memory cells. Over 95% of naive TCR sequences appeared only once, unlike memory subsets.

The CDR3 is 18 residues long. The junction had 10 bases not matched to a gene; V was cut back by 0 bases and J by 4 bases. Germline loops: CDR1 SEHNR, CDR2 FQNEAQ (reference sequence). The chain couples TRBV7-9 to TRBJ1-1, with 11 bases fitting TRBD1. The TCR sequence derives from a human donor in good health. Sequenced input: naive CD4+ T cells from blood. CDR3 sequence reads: CASSLAAKGGTGGTEAFF. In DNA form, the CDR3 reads TGTGCCAGCAGCTTAGCGGCCAAAGGCGGGACAGGGGGCACTGAAGCTTTCTTT.